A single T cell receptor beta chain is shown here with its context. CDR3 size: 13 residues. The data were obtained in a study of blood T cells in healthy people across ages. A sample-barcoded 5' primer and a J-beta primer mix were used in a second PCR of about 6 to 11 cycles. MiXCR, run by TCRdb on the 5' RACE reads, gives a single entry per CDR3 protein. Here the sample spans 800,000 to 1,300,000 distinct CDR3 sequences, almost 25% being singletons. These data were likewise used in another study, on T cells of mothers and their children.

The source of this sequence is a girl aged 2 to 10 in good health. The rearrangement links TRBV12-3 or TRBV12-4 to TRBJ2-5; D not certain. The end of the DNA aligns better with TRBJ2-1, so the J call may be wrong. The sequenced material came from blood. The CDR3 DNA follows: TGTGCCAGCAGTTTTGACTTTTCAAATGAGCAGTTCTTC. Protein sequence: CASSFDFSNEQFF.